Following are 21 T cell receptor beta chains from one sample sequenced in a study of blood T cell repertoires in COVID-19. Here immunoSEQ multiplex PCR was the method, and the copy in TCRdb shows in-frame clones only, minus some. The table records about 92,000 clones, 70% to 90% of them present only once. Sequenced sample: peripheral blood. Receptors originate from a woman aged 55-75 years with COVID-19, enrolled during active disease.

The chain recombines TRBV7-3 with TRBJ1-3, with TRBD1 as a possible D gene (6 bases). Germline CDR1 and CDR2: SGHTA and FQGTGA. V was trimmed by 4 bases and J by 1 base, leaving 26 bases between them. The CDR3 sequence is 20 residues long. The CDR3 protein is CASSWVVGTTVTRSGNTIYF. In DNA, the CDR3 is TGTGCCAGCAGCTGGGTCGTCGGGACAACCGTGACGAGGTCTGGAAACACCATATATTTT.

The CDR3, as DNA: TGTGCCACCAGCAGAGAGTATCCGGACAGGGGAGAGACCCAGTACTTC. Residues: CATSREYPDRGETQYF. The chain links TRBV15 to TRBJ2-5, with 9 bases that match TRBD1. The length of the CDR3 is 16 residues. The V and J ends lost 0 bases and 4 bases, in that order; junction bases with no gene match: 6. Per germline, CDR1 LNHNV and CDR2 YYDKDF (reference sequence). Looking up the rest from reference TRBV15 and TRBJ2-5 gives the full variable domain: DAMVIQNPRYQVTQFGKPVTLSCSQTLNHNVMYWYQQKSSQAPKLLFHYYDKDFNNEADTPDNFQSRRPNTSFCFLDIRSPGLGDTAMYLCATSREYPDRGETQYFGPGTRLLVL.

The J gene is TRBJ1-5, the V gene TRBV10-3; 7 positions agree with TRBD1. CDR3 length: 14 amino acids. J was trimmed by 4 bases and V by 10 bases; bases with no gene match: 10. Germline lookup yields CDR1 ENHRY and CDR2 SYGVKD. The CDR3 loop is CATASRDRNQPQHF. CDR3 in DNA: TGTGCCACCGCGTCCCGGGACAGAAATCAGCCCCAGCATTTT.

This chain joins TRBV3-1 (or the pseudogene TRBV3-2) and TRBJ1-3; D is unresolved. The CDR3 runs to 14 residues. V lost 4 bases and J 0 bases, leaving 7 bases between the germline ends. Germline-derived CDR1 and CDR2 are LGHDT and YNNKEL (reference sequence). The CDR3 region has the DNA TGTGCCAGCAGCCCCGTTAGCTCTGGAAACACCATATATTTT. Translated, it gives CASSPVSSGNTIYF.

This clone has more than one count but fewer than ten. The chain uses TRBV27 and TRBJ2-7, with D maybe TRBD1 (5 bases). Between the trimmed V and J ends, which lost 5 bases and 0 bases, there was a span of 8 bases. CDR1 and CDR2 (germline): MNHEY, SMNVEV (reference sequence). The CDR3 runs 13 residues. The CDR3 is CASSMTVSYEQYF. The CDR3 DNA sequence: TGTGCCAGCAGTATGACAGTCTCCTACGAGCAGTACTTC.

This clone was observed a single time. The junction departs from germline at one end; a sequencing error may be responsible. The chain combines TRBV19 with TRBJ1-3, with a tentative D call TRBD1 (6 bases). Germline V gene lookup returns CDR1 LNHDA and CDR2 SQIVND (reference sequence). CDR3 length: 13 amino acids. The CDR3 DNA reads TGTGCCACGGACAGCCTCTCTGGAAACACCATGTATTTT. This translates into CATDSLSGNTMYF.

This chain connects TRBV4-1 to TRBJ2-3; 9 positions match TRBD1. Looked up from germline, CDR1 is MGHRA and CDR2 is YSYEKL. The V gene end was trimmed by 3 bases and the J gene end by 0 bases; junction bases not matched to a gene: 7. CDR3 length equals 17 residues. CDR3 DNA: TGCGCCAGCAGCCAGCAAACAGGGGGCGAGAGCACAGATACGCAGTATTTT. It codes for CASSQQTGGESTDTQYF.

CDR3 in amino acids: CASSWDTPSSYEQYF. The CDR3 region has the DNA TGTGCCAGCAGCTGGGACACCCCGAGCTCCTACGAGCAGTACTTC. V is TRBV11-1 and J is TRBJ2-7; TRBD1 might be the D (6 bases). This CDR3 has 15 residues. V was pared by 4 bases and J by 0 bases, with 13 bases between. The germline gives CDR1 SGHAT, CDR2 FQDESV (reference sequence).

The chain has TRBV3-1 (or the pseudogene TRBV3-2) and TRBJ2-5; possibly TRBD2 for D (5 bases). The CDR3 spans 14 residues. The ends were cut back, 6 bases at V and 2 bases at J, with 13 bases in the middle. The germline V gene encodes CDR1 LGHDT and CDR2 YNNKEL (reference sequence). The CDR3 loop is CASSRGLSQETQYF. Here the CDR3 DNA reads TGTGCCAGCAGTCGCGGACTCTCTCAAGAGACCCAGTACTTC.

This clone was observed a single time. The chain has TRBV9 and TRBJ2-2; D unresolved. Germline V gene sequence: CDR1 SGDLS, CDR2 YYNGEE. Deletions cut 5 bases from V and 6 bases from J, with 11 bases between. The CDR3 consists of 13 residues. In nucleotides, the CDR3 is TGTGCCAGCAGATCGTACAGTCCCGGGGAGCTGTTTTTT. It is translated as CASRSYSPGELFF.

This clone was observed many times. The chain has TRBV13 and TRBJ1-1, with D tentatively TRBD1 (6 bases). The CDR3 totals 15 residues. The V and J ends lost 5 bases and 0 bases respectively, with 13 bases between them. Germline V gene lookup returns CDR1 PRHDT and CDR2 FYEKMQ (reference sequence). The CDR3 spells CASSLRGSLNTEAFF. For the CDR3, the DNA is TGTGCCAGCAGCCTCAGGGGTTCCCTGAACACTGAAGCTTTCTTT.

V and J are TRBV5-1 and TRBJ1-2; 10 nucleotides align to TRBD1. Germline assignment: CDR1 SGHRS and CDR2 YFSETQ. The CDR3 consists of 19 residues. V lost 1 base, J lost 0 bases, and 12 bases stayed unmatched. The CDR3 DNA sequence: TGCGCCAGCAGCTTGTGGGGGACAGGGGACTTTACCCCTAACTATGGCTACACCTTC. Translated: CASSLWGTGDFTPNYGYTF.

The V and J genes are TRBV19 and TRBJ1-5, with 9 positions matching TRBD1. V lost 5 bases, J lost 9 bases, and 5 bases stayed unmatched. Germline values: CDR1 LNHDA, CDR2 SQIVND (reference sequence). There are 13 residues in the CDR3. The CDR3 region has the DNA TGTGCCAGTAGTGGGACAGGGTCCCCGCCCCAGCATTTT. This codes for CASSGTGSPPQHF.

This rearrangement joins TRBV5-1 to TRBJ2-4, with 12 bases lining up with TRBD2. Germline CDR1 reads SGHRS; CDR2 reads YFSETQ. V was pared by 3 bases and J by 3 bases, with 22 bases of the junction left unmatched. The CDR3 covers 22 residues. The DNA for the CDR3 is TGCGCCAGCAGCTCAAGAAATCCCGGTGCGACTAGCGGGGGCCCTCGCAAAAACATTCAGTACTTC. Its translation: CASSSRNPGATSGGPRKNIQYF.

The J gene is TRBJ2-3, the V gene TRBV6-1; 9 bases align to TRBD2. Germline values: CDR1 MNHNS, CDR2 SASEGT. The length of the CDR3 is 15 residues. The V segment lost 1 base and the J segment 2 bases; nucleotides outside the gene matches: 1. In nucleotides, the CDR3 is TGTGCCAGCAGTGAAGGACTAGCGGCCACAGATACGCAGTATTTT. Translated: CASSEGLAATDTQYF.

This chain joins TRBV24-1 and TRBJ2-1; a possible D gene is TRBD2 (6 bases). V lost 2 bases and J lost 9, with 16 bases in between. CDR3 length: 15 residues. The germline V gene encodes CDR1 KGHDR and CDR2 SFDVKD. CDR3 in DNA: TGTGCCACCAGTGATTCCCGCGGGGCCGACCGTGAGCAGTTCTTC. Translated, it gives CATSDSRGADREQFF.

The rearrangement links TRBV28 to TRBJ2-2, with D perhaps TRBD1 (6 bases). The germline V gene encodes CDR1 MDHEN and CDR2 SYDVKM. The CDR3 spans 14 residues. Trimming cost V 8 bases and J 2 bases, with 12 bases left between them. Here the CDR3 reads CASFGRGNTGELFF. DNA of the CDR3: TGTGCCAGCTTCGGCAGGGGAAACACCGGGGAGCTGTTTTTT.

The gene calls are TRBV5-1 and TRBJ2-1; unclear D gene. The V gene's germline CDR1 is SGHRS and CDR2 YFSETQ. The CDR3 has 13 amino acids. V shed 4 bases and J shed 6 bases, with 11 bases lying between them. In DNA, the CDR3 is TGCGCCAGCAGCCCACTTCCCCTCAATGAGCAGTTCTTC. Its protein is CASSPLPLNEQFF.

Only one count was recorded for this clone. The genes are TRBV28 and TRBJ1-2; the match to TRBD1 covers 9 bases. Germline CDR1 and CDR2: MDHEN and SYDVKM. This CDR3 has 14 residues. After removal of 5 bases from V and 7 bases from J, the junction contained 8 bases not matched to a gene. Here the CDR3 DNA reads TGTGCCAGCAGTCTAGGACAGGGGACTTTTGGCTACACCTTC. Protein: CASSLGQGTFGYTF.

In its sample, this clone was seen once. The chain combines TRBV12-3 or TRBV12-4 with TRBJ1-2; no firm D call. This CDR3 comprises 12 residues. Trimming took off 2 bases at V and 8 bases at J, with 9 bases between the two ends. The CDR3 sequence: CASSLLVGGYTF. The CDR3 DNA follows: TGTGCCAGCAGTTTACTCGTTGGCGGCTACACCTTC.

The rearrangement joins TRBV5-8 to TRBJ1-5; tentative D call: TRBD1 (5 bases). The CDR3 length is 15 residues. Germline CDR1 reads SGHTS; CDR2 reads YDEGEE. Trimming cost V 0 bases and J 5 bases, with 12 bases left between them. CDR3 loop: CASSLGTSFYQPQHF. In DNA, the CDR3 is TGTGCCAGCAGCTTGGGGACATCTTTCTATCAGCCCCAGCATTTT.